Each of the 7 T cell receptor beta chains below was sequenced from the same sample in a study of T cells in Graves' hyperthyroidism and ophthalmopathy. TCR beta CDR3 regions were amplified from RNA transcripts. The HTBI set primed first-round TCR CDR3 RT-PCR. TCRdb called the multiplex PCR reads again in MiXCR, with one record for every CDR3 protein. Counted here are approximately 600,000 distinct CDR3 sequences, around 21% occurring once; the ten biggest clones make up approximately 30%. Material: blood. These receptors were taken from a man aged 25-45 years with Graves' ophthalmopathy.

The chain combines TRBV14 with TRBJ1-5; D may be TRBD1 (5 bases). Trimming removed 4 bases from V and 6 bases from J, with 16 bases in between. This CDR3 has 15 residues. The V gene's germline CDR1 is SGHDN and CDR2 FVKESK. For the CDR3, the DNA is TGTGCCAGCAGCCTCGGGACTCCCCCTCCTCAGCCCCAGCATTTT. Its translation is CASSLGTPPPQPQHF. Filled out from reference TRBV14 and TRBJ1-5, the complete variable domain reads EAGVTQFPSHSVIEKGQTVTLRCDPISGHDNLYWYRRVMGKEIKFLLHFVKESKQDESGMPNNRFLAERTGGTYSTLKVQPAELEDSGVYFCASSLGTPPPQPQHFGDGTRLSIL.

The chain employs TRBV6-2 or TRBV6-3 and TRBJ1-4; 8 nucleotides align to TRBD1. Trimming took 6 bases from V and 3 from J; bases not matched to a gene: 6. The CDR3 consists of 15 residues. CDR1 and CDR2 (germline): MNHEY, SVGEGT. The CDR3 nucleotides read TGTGCCAGCAGAGCCTTGGGACAGGCTAATGAAAAACTGTTTTTT. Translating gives CASRALGQANEKLFF.

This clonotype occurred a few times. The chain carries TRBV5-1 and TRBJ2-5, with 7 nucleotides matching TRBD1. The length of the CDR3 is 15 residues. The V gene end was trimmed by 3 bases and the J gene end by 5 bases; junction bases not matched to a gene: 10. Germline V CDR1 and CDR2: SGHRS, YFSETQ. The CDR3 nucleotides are TGCGCCAGCAGCTCAGGACAGACAGGGATGGAGACCCAGTACTTC. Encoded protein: CASSSGQTGMETQYF.

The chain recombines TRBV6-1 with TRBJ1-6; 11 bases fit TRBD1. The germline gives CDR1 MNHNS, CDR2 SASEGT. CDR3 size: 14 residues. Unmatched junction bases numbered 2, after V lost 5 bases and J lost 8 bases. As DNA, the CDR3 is TGTGCCAGCAGTCGGGGACAGGGGGATTCACCCCTCCACTTT. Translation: CASSRGQGDSPLHF.

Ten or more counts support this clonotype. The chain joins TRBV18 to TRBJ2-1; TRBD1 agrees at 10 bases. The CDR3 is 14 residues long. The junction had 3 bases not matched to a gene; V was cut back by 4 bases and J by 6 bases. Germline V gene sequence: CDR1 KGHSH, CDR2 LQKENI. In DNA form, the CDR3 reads TGTGCCAGCTCACGGGACAGGGGAGGCAATGAGCAGTTCTTC. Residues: CASSRDRGGNEQFF.

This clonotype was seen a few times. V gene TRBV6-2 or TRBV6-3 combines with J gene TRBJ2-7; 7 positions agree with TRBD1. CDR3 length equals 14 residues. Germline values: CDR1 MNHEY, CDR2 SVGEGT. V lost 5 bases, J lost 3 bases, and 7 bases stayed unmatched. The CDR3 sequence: CASSRPRQGYEQYF. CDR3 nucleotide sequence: TGTGCCAGCAGTCGCCCTCGACAGGGCTACGAGCAGTACTTC.

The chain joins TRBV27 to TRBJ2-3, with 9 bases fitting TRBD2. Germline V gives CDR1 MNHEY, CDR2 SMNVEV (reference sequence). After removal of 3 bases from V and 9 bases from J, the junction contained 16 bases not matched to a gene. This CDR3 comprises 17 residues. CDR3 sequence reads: CASSFWSAGGGKLTQYF. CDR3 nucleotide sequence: TGTGCCAGCAGTTTCTGGTCGGCGGGAGGGGGGAAATTGACGCAGTATTTT.